A single TCR beta chain is shown here with its context. Its antigen remains unknown. The authors ran a second PCR of 7 to 11 cycles using a sample-barcoded 5' primer and a J-beta primer mix. TCRdb called the 5' RACE reads again in MiXCR, with one record for every CDR3 protein. This table has over 1.5 million distinct CDR3 sequences, around 48% appearing once. The CDR3 contains 17 residues. Germline V gene lookup returns CDR1 SGHAT and CDR2 FQNNGV. With 1 base clipped from V and 1 base from J, the junction kept 9 bases outside the gene matches. This entry is derived from a study of blood T cells in healthy people across ages. General study points: Investigators treated diversity estimates from one million T cells as underestimates. Since the PBMCs were unsorted, naive and antigen-experienced cells could not be conclusively compared.

The sequenced material came from blood. The source of this sequence is a woman aged 35 to 49 in good health. This chain links TRBV11-2 with TRBJ2-5; TRBD1 matches at 7 bases. The CDR3 region is CASSLVPGAGGQETQYF. The CDR3 DNA follows: TGTGCCAGCAGCTTAGTCCCTGGGGCAGGGGGCCAAGAGACCCAGTACTTC.